The 2 T cell receptor beta chains reported below all come from one sample, sequenced in a study of chemoradiotherapy in HPV16-positive cancers. Sequencing was performed with immunoSEQ multiplex PCR; in TCRdb, only in-frame clones are kept and a portion is missing. In the table there are about 22,000 clones, about nine tenths of which are singletons. Source: blood, taken from a patient who underwent chemoradiotherapy. The receptors stem from a human donor with HPV-associated anogenital cancer.

The rearrangement uses TRBV19 and TRBJ1-1; 8 nucleotides agree with TRBD1. V lost 7 bases, J lost 5 bases, and 9 bases stayed unmatched. This CDR3 has 14 residues. Germline V lookup: CDR1 LNHDA, CDR2 SQIVND (reference sequence). DNA of the CDR3: TGTGCCAGTAAGGACAGGGAGAGAATGACTGAAGCTTTCTTT. This gives the protein CASKDRERMTEAFF.

The rearrangement links TRBV6-4 to TRBJ2-3, with D possibly matching TRBD2 (6 bases). The V and J ends lost 3 bases and 4 bases respectively, with 17 bases between them. The germline V gene encodes CDR1 MRHNA and CDR2 SNTAGT. The CDR3 runs to 16 residues. The CDR3 coding sequence is TGTGCCAGCAGTGATTCGGGGGATGGGTCCCCAGATACGCAGTATTTT. Translated: CASSDSGDGSPDTQYF.